The 3 T cell receptor beta chains in this list originate from one sample, sequenced in a study of shared clonotypes between healthy human individuals. Generated by immunoSEQ multiplex PCR, the TCRdb table keeps only in-frame clones and is missing some. The sample lists 1.5 million to 2.5 million clones, about 94% occurring once. Positively selected for CCR7, the CD45RO-negative cells used as naive CD8 cells excluded terminally differentiated effector memory CD45RA+ cells. The sample consisted of naive CD8+ T cells sorted from blood. The source of these receptors is a man between 18 and 29 years old in good health.

V gene TRBV2 combines with J gene TRBJ1-1; no clear D gene. In germline, CDR1 is SNHLY, CDR2 FYNNEI. The CDR3 runs to 13 residues. The V end lost 6 bases, the J end lost 2 bases, and 10 bases lay between the germline ends. CDR3: CASREDYNTEAFF. The CDR3 DNA reads TGTGCCAGCAGGGAGGACTATAACACTGAAGCTTTCTTT.

This chain connects TRBV6-6 to TRBJ1-5; D might be TRBD1 (5 bases). Trimming cost V 2 bases and J 7 bases, with 15 bases left between them. This CDR3 has 15 residues. Germline CDR1 is MNHNY and CDR2 is SVGAGI (reference sequence). The CDR3, as DNA: TGTGCCAGCAGTTACGTAGGGGCTCCGGGACAGCCCCAGCATTTT. This codes for CASSYVGAPGQPQHF.

The chain joins TRBV6-6 to TRBJ1-1, with D uncertain. Trimming removed 2 bases at V and 7 bases at J, with 17 bases between. Looked up from germline, CDR1 is MNHNY and CDR2 is SVGAGI (reference sequence). There are 15 residues in the CDR3. The CDR3, as DNA: TGTGCCAGCAGTTACGGTTTTTTCCCCCTTGATGAAGCTTTCTTT. Protein: CASSYGFFPLDEAFF.